This TCR beta chain originates from a study of T cell changes during pregnancy in multiple sclerosis. V dropped 3 bases and J dropped 5; count of bases not matched to a gene: 14. The CDR3 extends over 20 amino acids. Germline CDR1 is SGHRS and CDR2 is YFSETQ. Produced via immunoSEQ multiplex PCR; TCRdb's table is partial and in-frame only. Of some 99,000 clones listed, about 90% were seen once; the top ten hold more than 2%. The sequences come from peripheral blood, collected after pregnancy. The chain uses TRBV5-1 and TRBJ2-2; the match to TRBD2 covers 15 bases. The sequence came from a female donor in good health, enrolled as a control in a pregnancy study. The CDR3 loop is CASSSSGLAGGSTLTGELFF. In DNA form, the CDR3 reads TGCGCCAGCAGCTCGTCGGGACTAGCGGGAGGTAGCACCCTTACCGGGGAGCTGTTTTTT.